This T cell receptor beta chain was recovered during a study of T cell repertoires in cytomegalovirus infection. Background on the study: Public TCR beta signatures provided an indication of both CMV infection and a matching HLA type.

Via MiXCR, TCRdb re-called the reads, giving one row per CDR3 protein. The sample yields 250,000 to 300,000 distinct CDR3 sequences, roughly 26% seen once. The sequenced material came from PBMCs. This TCR was recovered from a human donor in good health (CMV status not recorded). Some clones in this sample may be carry-over from other donors' samples.

The CDR3 is CASREGQWSSGNTIYF. CDR3 DNA sequence: TGTGCCAGCAGAGAGGGACAGTGGAGCTCTGGAAACACCATATATTTT. The rearrangement joins TRBV7-9 to TRBJ1-3; 7 positions agree with TRBD1. V shed 6 bases, J shed 0 bases, and the junction held 8 bases outside the gene matches. The CDR3 loop spans 16 amino acids. CDR1 is SEHNR and CDR2 is FQNEAQ in the germline V gene (reference sequence).